The present entry profiles one TCR beta chain with its context. What antigen it recognizes has not been identified. No much larger clonotype is one base removed from it; base qualities were not supplied. Its CDR3 holds 14 amino acids, cysteine through phenylalanine. Just the 42-base CDR3 DNA is kept, in frame starting at base 1. The germline V end is reduced by 8 bases and the J end by 0 bases; junction bases left unmatched: 5. As encoded in the germline V gene, CDR1 is MNHEY while CDR2 is SVGAGI. The immunoSEQ Assay, a bias-controlled multiplex PCR, was used to amplify TCRbeta CDR3 regions from genomic DNA. Processing in the source paper ran as follows. Within the assay, amplification of reference gene primers was used to estimate how many nucleated cells each sample contained. To quantify the absolute abundance of each unique TCRbeta CDR3 rearrangement, sequence reads were collapsed and filtered. For each sample, productive Simpson clonality was calculated by taking the square root of Simpson's diversity index across productive rearrangements. This immuneACCESS table, as held by TCRdb, lists in-frame sequences with V and J called but not all clones. Of the missing ones, under half trace to an unresolved V gene in checked studies; the others have no known cause. That table is the source of V, J and clone size, and D and trimming were worked out from the DNA. In all, the sample holds about 300,000 clones, and about nine tenths of those were seen once. The ten largest clones represent approximately 4.1% of the sample.

This sample is drawn from a study of blood T cell repertoires in COVID-19 (dated by TCRdb to about 2020). About the study as a whole: Collaborator samples came from the United States, Italy and Spain and covered acute and convalescent phases of COVID-19. The material from the prospective study consisted of cDNA or gDNA derived from T cells, B-cell-depleted T cells, or PBMCs. Deeply sampled blood TCRbeta repertoires from subjects exposed to, actively infected with, or recovered from COVID-19 were included in the dataset. A freely available public database, intended as a resource for researchers studying the immune response to SARS-CoV-2, is where the repertoires were released. Samples were obtained from the ongoing ImmuneRACE study (first 160 participants) and from 1,254 subjects provided by 6 global collaborators. Nearly every sample came with metadata listing a de-identified subject ID, COVID-19 status, age in years and sex. Where HLA class I and class II types were available, the types were taken from metadata supplied by the sample provider, not from assay-based typing. The full study reports these points: How much clinical and demographic metadata was included differed by source and by participant, and the metadata was provided uncurated.

Participants in the prospective study were enrolled through a virtual design, were aged about 18 to 90 years, and lived in roughly 26 United States geographic areas. Cohort assignment in the prospective study relied on participant-reported clinical history from a screening survey and a study questionnaire. ImmuneRACE Cohort 3 recovered participants were defined by two consecutive negative NP/OP PCR tests, healthcare professional clearance, or symptom resolution. In the prospective study, mobile phlebotomists collected whole blood, serum and a nasopharyngeal or oropharyngeal swab from each participant. Participants in the prospective study had the option to provide additional blood draws and questionnaires over an approximately two-month period. Before DNA extraction, prospective study blood samples were shipped either frozen or at room temperature.

The receptor was isolated from a young man who had recovered from COVID-19. The sequenced sample consisted of PBMCs or T cells enriched from blood (not recorded which). This chain joins TRBV6-5 to TRBJ1-1; TRBD1 aligns with 8 central bases. The nucleotide sequence reads TGTGCCAGCGCGCGACAGGGGATGAACACTGAAGCTTTCTTT. Its translation is CASARQGMNTEAFF.